One sample yielded the 15 T cell receptor beta chains listed below, sequenced in a study of CD8 T cell repertoires and HIV-1 epitope variants. Antigens for these TCRs are unknown. Some clones are missing from TCRdb's copy, which holds only in-frame ones; the method was immunoSEQ multiplex PCR. The table records fewer than 2,500 clones, 72% of them present only once. The sequenced material came from cultured CD8+ T cells derived from PBMCs. All receptors come from a male donor with HIV.

The sample holds a few counts of this clone. This chain links TRBV28 with TRBJ1-2; D gene unclear. The ends were cut back, 5 bases at V and 8 bases at J, with 9 bases in the middle. Germline CDR1 is MDHEN and CDR2 is SYDVKM. This CDR3 comprises 11 residues. In nucleotides, the CDR3 is TGTGCCAGCAGTCTGCCGGGAGGCTACACCTTC. Translated, it gives CASSLPGGYTF.

The chain is built from TRBV9 and TRBJ1-1; the D is unclear. The V end was cut by 4 bases, the J end by 5 bases, with 15 bases between. This CDR3 comprises 14 residues. The germline CDR1 and CDR2 sequences are SGDLS and YYNGEE. CDR3 loop: CASSPSRGLTEAFF. The CDR3 nucleotides read TGTGCCAGCAGCCCCTCTCGGGGTCTTACTGAAGCTTTCTTT.

This chain connects TRBV19 to TRBJ2-1, with D perhaps TRBD1 (6 bases). Germline loops: CDR1 LNHDA, CDR2 SQIVND (reference sequence). The CDR3 covers 13 residues. Between the trimmed V and J ends, which lost 5 bases and 8 bases, there was a span of 13 bases. CDR3 nucleotide sequence: TGTGCCAGTAGTCCCTCAGGGGTCCATGAGCAGTTCTTC. Encoded protein: CASSPSGVHEQFF.

The DNA for the CDR3 is TGCGCCAGCAGCCAAGATGGGGGTAGCAATCAGCCCCAGCATTTT. It translates to CASSQDGGSNQPQHF. This chain uses TRBV4-1 with TRBJ1-5, with D possibly being TRBD1 (5 bases). Trimming pared 0 bases from V and 0 bases from J, leaving 6 bases between. Germline-derived CDR1 and CDR2 are MGHRA and YSYEKL. The length of the CDR3 is 15 residues.

CDR3 in amino acids: CASSLNLQGEDEQFF. The CDR3 DNA reads TGTGCCAGCAGCTTAAACTTACAGGGAGAAGATGAGCAGTTCTTC. The genes are TRBV11-2 and TRBJ2-1, with a weak D call TRBD1 (6 bases). V was cut by 2 bases and J by 8 bases, with 16 bases left in between. Germline CDR1 and CDR2: SGHAT and FQNNGV. The CDR3 covers 15 residues.

The V call is TRBV4-1, the J call TRBJ1-2, with 8 nucleotides matching TRBD1. This CDR3 region has 17 residues. Per the germline V gene, CDR1 is MGHRA and CDR2 is YSYEKL. V dropped 0 bases and J dropped 4; count of bases not matched to a gene: 10. The CDR3 spells CASSQDPQGAQSYGYTF. CDR3 DNA: TGCGCCAGCAGCCAAGATCCGCAGGGGGCGCAAAGCTATGGCTACACCTTC.

The chain joins TRBV9 to TRBJ2-3; tentative D call: TRBD1 (5 bases). Germline CDR1 reads SGDLS; CDR2 reads YYNGEE. Trimming cost V 3 bases and J 6 bases, with 8 bases left between them. The CDR3 sequence is 12 residues long. CDR3 sequence: CASSENRDTQYF. The CDR3 DNA reads TGTGCCAGCAGCGAGAACAGGGATACGCAGTATTTT.

V gene TRBV9 combines with J gene TRBJ1-4; 7 nucleotides match TRBD1. Per germline, CDR1 SGDLS and CDR2 YYNGEE. The CDR3 totals 14 residues. With V trimmed by 0 bases and J by 8 bases, 4 bases remained unmatched. CDR3 residues: CASSVDRGEEKLFF. CDR3 DNA: TGTGCCAGCAGCGTAGACAGGGGAGAGGAAAAACTGTTTTTT. Combining the CDR3 with reference TRBV9 and TRBJ1-4 gives the whole variable domain DSGVTQTPKHLITATGQRVTLRCSPRSGDLSVYWYQQSLDQGLQFLIQYYNGEERAKGNILERFSAQQFPDLHSELNLSSLELGDSALYFCASSVDRGEEKLFFGSGTQLSVL.

The chain recombines TRBV9 with TRBJ2-2; a possible D gene is TRBD2 (6 bases). Trimming shortened V by 1 base and J by 2 bases, and 12 bases separated the two germline ends. Per germline, CDR1 SGDLS and CDR2 YYNGEE. The CDR3 runs to 16 residues. The CDR3 here is CASSVWRGQNTGELFF. The DNA for the CDR3 is TGTGCCAGCAGCGTATGGCGGGGCCAAAACACCGGGGAGCTGTTTTTT. Supplemented by reference TRBV9 and TRBJ2-2, the full variable domain reads DSGVTQTPKHLITATGQRVTLRCSPRSGDLSVYWYQQSLDQGLQFLIQYYNGEERAKGNILERFSAQQFPDLHSELNLSSLELGDSALYFCASSVWRGQNTGELFFGEGSRLTVL.

The rearrangement uses TRBV19 and TRBJ2-7; maybe TRBD2 (5 bases). This CDR3 is 14 amino acids long. Germline loops: CDR1 LNHDA, CDR2 SQIVND (reference sequence). V lost 3 bases and J 7 bases, leaving 16 bases between the germline ends. The CDR3 protein is CASSIGWGEVEQYF. As DNA, the CDR3 is TGTGCCAGTAGTATCGGATGGGGAGAGGTGGAGCAGTACTTC. Using reference TRBV19 and TRBJ2-7 for the parts outside the CDR3, the full variable domain is DGGITQSPKYLFRKEGQNVTLSCEQNLNHDAMYWYRQDPGQGLRLIYYSQIVNDFQKGDIAEGYSVSREKKESFPLTVTSAQKNPTAFYLCASSIGWGEVEQYFGPGTRLTVT.

The chain carries TRBV5-4 and TRBJ2-2, with 9 bases lining up with TRBD1. The CDR3 is made up of 15 amino acids. CDR1 and CDR2 from the germline V gene are SGHNT and YYREEE (reference sequence). Losses at the gene ends were 3 bases for V and 4 bases for J; bases not matched to a gene: 4. The CDR3: CASSSDRGGTGELFF. In nucleotides, the CDR3 is TGTGCCAGCAGCTCAGACAGGGGGGGCACCGGGGAGCTGTTTTTT.

The rearrangement joins TRBV6-5 to TRBJ2-4, with TRBD1 matching 7 bases. CDR1 and CDR2 from the germline V gene are MNHEY and SVGAGI. V lost 5 bases to trimming and J lost 5 bases; unmatched junction nucleotides: 6. The CDR3 contains 14 residues. DNA for the CDR3: TGTGCCAGCAGTCCCGGACAGGCCCAAAACATTCAGTACTTC. It translates to CASSPGQAQNIQYF.

The CDR3 nucleotides read TGTGCCAGCAGCTTGAGGACAGGGCTCTATAATTCACCCCTCCACTTT. Translation: CASSLRTGLYNSPLHF. The V call is TRBV7-2, the J call TRBJ1-6; 8 nucleotides agree with TRBD1. The junction had 4 bases not matched to a gene; V was cut back by 3 bases and J by 3 bases. In germline, CDR1 is SGHTA, CDR2 FQGNSA. There are 16 residues in the CDR3.

This clone was counted only a few times. The chain couples TRBV19 to TRBJ2-7, with D perhaps matching TRBD2 (6 bases). Germline V lookup: CDR1 LNHDA, CDR2 SQIVND (reference sequence). V dropped 5 bases and J dropped 0 bases, with 8 bases sitting between them. The CDR3 has 13 amino acids. The CDR3 nucleotides read TGTGCCAGTAGTGTCGGGAGCTCCTACGAGCAGTACTTC. Its protein is CASSVGSSYEQYF.

This rearrangement joins TRBV28 to TRBJ2-2; D gene uncertain. Germline loops: CDR1 MDHEN, CDR2 SYDVKM. This CDR3 has 16 residues. The V gene lost 3 bases and the J gene lost 4 bases, with 15 bases spanning the gap. This CDR3 reads CASSLWAEGSTGELFF. The CDR3 nucleotides are TGTGCCAGCAGTTTGTGGGCGGAAGGGTCCACCGGGGAGCTGTTTTTT.